Sequencing of this T cell receptor (beta chain) was carried out in a study of blood T cells in healthy people across ages. Sample-barcoded 5' priming and a J-beta primer mix drove a second PCR of about 6 to 12 cycles. Carrying 12 random nucleotides, a template-switch adaptor labeled each individual cDNA molecule. A minimum of 2.5 million CDR3-containing paired-end reads was obtained for each sample. One entry per CDR3 protein, called by TCRdb with MiXCR from the 5' RACE reads. The sample yields roughly 1.7 million distinct CDR3 sequences, about 35% seen once. Germline CDR1 and CDR2: SGHRS and YFSETQ. The V segment lost 4 bases and the J segment 4 bases; nucleotides outside the gene matches: 9. The CDR3 spans 15 residues. For every donor, a draw yielded around 10 milliliters of peripheral blood. The amount of total RNA extracted per sample was at least 6 micrograms.

The rearrangement links TRBV5-1 to TRBJ2-5; 8 bases are a match to TRBD2. Sequenced sample: blood. The receptor was derived from a woman under 40 in good health. CDR3 sequence reads: CASSPGGGPVETQYF. For the CDR3, the DNA is TGCGCCAGCAGCCCCGGCGGGGGGCCAGTAGAGACCCAGTACTTC.